A single T cell receptor beta chain is shown here with its context. The data belong to a study of blood T cell repertoires in COVID-19. The overall study: T cells, B-cell-depleted T cells, or PBMCs supplied cDNA or gDNA.

CDR1 is SGHRS and CDR2 is YFSETQ in the germline V gene. The CDR3 has 15 residues. Germline trimming cut 0 bases from V and 3 bases from J; bases unmatched to any gene: 2. Study processing details: Nucleated cell counts were estimated from reference gene primer amplification. Sequenced by immunoSEQ multiplex PCR; TCRdb stores in-frame clones only, minus some. That table supplies the V and J calls and clone size; D and trimming were determined from the DNA. The sample contains some 74,000 clones, roughly nine tenths of which appear only once. A Seattle source enrolled patients during active infection and followed them longitudinally.

The sequenced sample was peripheral blood. This chain joins TRBV5-1 and TRBJ1-4; 7 bases are a match to TRBD1. The receptor's source is a man aged 50-60 years with COVID-19, enrolled during active disease. The CDR3 is CASSLEGASNEKLFF. In nucleotides, the CDR3 is TGCGCCAGCAGCTTGGAGGGGGCGTCTAATGAAAAACTGTTTTTT.